The present T cell receptor (beta chain) was sequenced within a study of blood T cell repertoires in COVID-19. Study information: Material from acute and convalescent COVID-19 was sourced from the United States, Italy and Spain. PBMCs, B-cell-depleted T cells, or T cells provided the cDNA or gDNA that made up the material.

Original processing notes: Amplification of reference gene primers was used by the study to estimate nucleated cell counts. Sequencing was performed with immunoSEQ multiplex PCR; in TCRdb, only in-frame clones are kept and a portion is missing. The D gene and trimming were derived from the DNA, and the V and J assignments and clone size from that table. The table records 250,000 to 300,000 clones, 89% of them present only once. The sample holds a few counts of this clone. Trimming pared 4 bases from V and 1 base from J, leaving 9 bases between. Germline V gene data show CDR1 as SGHVS and CDR2 as FQNEAQ. CDR3 length equals 14 residues.

This TCR was sampled from a woman in her thirties or forties who had recovered from COVID-19. The chain is built from TRBV7-8 and TRBJ2-3; TRBD2 is a possible D gene (6 bases). The material sequenced was peripheral blood. The CDR3 DNA follows: TGTGCCAGCAGCTCGAAGCGGGGCACAGATACGCAGTATTTT. Protein sequence: CASSSKRGTDTQYF.